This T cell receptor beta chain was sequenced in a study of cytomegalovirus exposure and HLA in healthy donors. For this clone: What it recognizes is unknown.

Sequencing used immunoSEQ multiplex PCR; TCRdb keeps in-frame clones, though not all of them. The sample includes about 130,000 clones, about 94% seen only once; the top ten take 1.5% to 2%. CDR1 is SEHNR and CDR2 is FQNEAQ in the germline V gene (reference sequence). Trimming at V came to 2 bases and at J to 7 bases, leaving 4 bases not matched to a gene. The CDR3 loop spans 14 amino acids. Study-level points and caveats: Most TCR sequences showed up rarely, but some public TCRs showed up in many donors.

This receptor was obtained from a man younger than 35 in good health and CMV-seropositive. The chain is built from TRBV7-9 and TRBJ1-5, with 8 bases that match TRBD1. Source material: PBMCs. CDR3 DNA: TGTGCCAGCAGCTTACAGGGGGCAGACCAGCCCCAGCATTTT. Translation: CASSLQGADQPQHF.